A selection of T cell receptor beta chains follows, all from one sample in a study of cytomegalovirus exposure and HLA in healthy donors. Sequencing used immunoSEQ multiplex PCR; TCRdb keeps in-frame clones, though not all of them. The sample consists of about 140,000 clones, approximately 82% of them appearing once. The source material was PBMCs. These receptors originate from a woman aged 40 to 50 in good health and CMV-seronegative. Each CDR3 is given with its conserved first and last residue. A D gene is named only where the DNA matches it firmly. Part of the rows lack a size; the others show once, few, many or a class for expanded clones.

11 TRBJ2-7 TRBV19 . . TGTGCCAGTAGTACGACAGATATTCAGTACTTC CASSTTDIQYF
15 TRBJ2-7 TRBV19 TRBD1 . TGTGCCAGTAGTATAGGAGGACAGGGGTGGGACGAGCAGTACTTC CASSIGGQGWDEQYF
13 TRBJ2-5 TRBV7-9 . . TGTGCCAGCAGCTTCGGTATCCAAGAGACCCAGTACTTC CASSFGIQETQYF
15 TRBJ2-7 TRBV27 . . TGTGCCAGCAGTTTATCGAGTTCAGGGTTCTACGAGCAGTACTTC CASSLSSSGFYEQYF
12 TRBJ2-7 TRBV27 . . TGTGCCAGCAGTCATGGGGGCTACGAGCAGTACTTC CASSHGGYEQYF
15 TRBJ2-5 TRBV18 . . TGTGCCAGCTCCCTGGACAGGACTAATCAAGAGACCCAGTACTTC CASSLDRTNQETQYF
16 TRBJ2-1 TRBV4-2 TRBD2 . TGTGCCAGCAGCCAAGATGGTTCGGCGGGAGACAATGAGCAGTTCTTC CASSQDGSAGDNEQFF
16 TRBJ2-5 TRBV6-1 TRBD2 . TGTGCCAGCAGTGAAGATCTGGCGGGAGGGCCGGAGACCCAGTACTTC CASSEDLAGGPETQYF
14 TRBJ2-3 TRBV29-1 TRBD1 . TGCAGCGTTGAACGAGCAGTCGCAGGGGGTACGCAGTATTTT CSVERAVAGGTQYF
17 TRBJ2-7 TRBV7-6 TRBD2 . TGTGCCAGCAGCGTAGAGGCTAGCGGGACCCGCTCCTACGAGCAGTACTTC CASSVEASGTRSYEQYF
16 TRBJ1-2 TRBV28 TRBD1 . TGTGCCAGCAGGAATTCCGGGACAGGGGGCCTAAGTGGCTACACCTTC CASRNSGTGGLSGYTF
15 TRBJ1-5 TRBV6-5 . . TGTGCCAGCAGTCGGGACAACCCAGGGAGTCAGCCCCAGCATTTT CASSRDNPGSQPQHF
16 TRBJ2-3 TRBV5-1 TRBD1 . TGCGCCAGCAGCTTGTACAACAGGGGTAGCACAGATACGCAGTATTTT CASSLYNRGSTDTQYF
22 TRBJ2-7 TRBV2 TRBD2 . TGTGCCAGCAGTGATTCCCCTGTCATGTCGGGACGACTAGGGACTAGCTCCTACGAGCAGTACTTC CASSDSPVMSGRLGTSSYEQYF
13 TRBJ2-4 TRBV28 . . TGTGCCAGCAGTCCCCCGTCCGGAAACATTCAGTACTTC CASSPPSGNIQYF
14 TRBJ2-7 TRBV5-1 TRBD1 . TGCGCCAGCAGCAACGGACAGGGAAACTACGAGCAGTACTTC CASSNGQGNYEQYF
15 TRBJ2-4 TRBV5-6 . . TGTGCCAGCAGCTTGGTCCGGGGGTTCGAAAACATTCAGTACTTC CASSLVRGFENIQYF
17 TRBJ2-1 TRBV18 TRBD2 . TGTGCCAGCTCACCATCGGGACGGGTGGTCCCGGGAGGTGAGCAGTTCTTC CASSPSGRVVPGGEQFF
13 TRBJ2-7 TRBV27 . . TGTGCCAGCACAAGCGGTGTCGCCTACGAGCAGTACTTC CASTSGVAYEQYF
12 TRBJ2-7 TRBV7-2 . few TGTGCCAGCAGGCCAGGGTCCTACGAGCAGTACTTC CASRPGSYEQYF
14 TRBJ1-6 TRBV7-2 . . TGTGCCAGCAGCTTAGACAGCCCCTATTCACCCCTCCACTTT CASSLDSPYSPLHF
14 TRBJ2-7 TRBV6-5 . once TGTGCCACCCGGTTGGCAGGGCTCTCCTACGAGCAGTACTTC CATRLAGLSYEQYF
14 TRBJ2-5 TRBV4-1 TRBD2 once TGCGCCAGCAGCCAAGGTCCGGGGGGAGAGACCCAGTACTTC CASSQGPGGETQYF
14 TRBJ1-1 TRBV7-3 TRBD1 . TGTGCCAGCAGCTCCACCTCAGGGGGCGCTTTAGCTTTCTTT CASSSTSGGALAFF
15 TRBJ2-3 TRBV7-9 . . TGTGCCAGCAGCTTAAGTGAGAGTAGCACAGGTACGCAGTATTTT CASSLSESSTGTQYF
13 TRBJ1-5 TRBV27 TRBD1 . TGTGCCAGCAGTTCAACAGGGGAGCAGCCCCAGCATTTT CASSSTGEQPQHF